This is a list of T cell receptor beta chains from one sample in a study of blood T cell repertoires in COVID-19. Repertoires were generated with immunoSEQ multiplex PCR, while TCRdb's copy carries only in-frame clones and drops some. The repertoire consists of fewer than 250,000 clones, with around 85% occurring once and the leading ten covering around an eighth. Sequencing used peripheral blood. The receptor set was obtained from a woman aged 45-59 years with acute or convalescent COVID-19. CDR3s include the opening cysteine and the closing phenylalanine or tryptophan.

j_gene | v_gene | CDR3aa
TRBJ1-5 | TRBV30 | CAWRDRGMSNQPQHF
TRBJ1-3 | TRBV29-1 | CSGAGLSGNTIYF
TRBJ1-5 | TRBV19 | CASSKTDRGSNQPQHF
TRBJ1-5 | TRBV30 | CAWNRGSNQPQHF
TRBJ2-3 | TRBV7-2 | CASAREGAQTDTQYF
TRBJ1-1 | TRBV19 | CASSIYDSFTEAFF
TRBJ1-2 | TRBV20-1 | CSAWSESGYTF
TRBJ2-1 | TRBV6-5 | CASKRTAQNEQFF
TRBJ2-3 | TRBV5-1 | CASSFSGLRTPSTDTQYF
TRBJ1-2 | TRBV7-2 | CASRPDRRYGYTF
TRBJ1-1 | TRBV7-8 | CASSLAFQGKAFF
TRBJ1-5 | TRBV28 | CASTPVGRLKAQHF
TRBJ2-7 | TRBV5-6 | CASSSGPTGYEQYF
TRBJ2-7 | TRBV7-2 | CASSLSSGRASYEQYF
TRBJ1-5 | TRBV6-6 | CASSSPGASGPQHF
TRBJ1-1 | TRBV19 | CASSIPTGGMNTEAFF
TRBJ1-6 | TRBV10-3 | CANRGGQHSPLHF
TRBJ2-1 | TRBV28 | CASRLSGRGPSEQFF
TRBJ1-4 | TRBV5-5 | CASSLAPPRGTNEKLFF
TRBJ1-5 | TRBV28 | CASTSGHFSNQPQHF
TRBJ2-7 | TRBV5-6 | CATERLDGVDEQYF
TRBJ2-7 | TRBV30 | CAWSVQRNYEQYF
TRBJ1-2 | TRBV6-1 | CASSDSGQGGNYGYTF
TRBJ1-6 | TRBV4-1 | CASSQETGSSYNSPLHF